The subject of this entry is one TCR beta chain. The antigen remains unidentified. The sample originates from a study of beta chain features in type 1 diabetes. At the level of the study: Similarity in age, gender and cell yields was seen between patients and healthy donors. The samples had roughly 110,000,000 sorted cells examined in all. General study points: Patients showed naive, central memory and Treg TCRB repertoires that appeared more similar than those of healthy donors. Unsettled here was the matter of whether HLA type influences TCRB rearrangement. Type 1 diabetes patients showed a moderate but significant shortening of TCRB CDR3s in all four CD4+ subsets.

Sequencing targeted expressed TCRB transcripts, as all isolated RNA had been reverse transcribed. The method was immunoSEQ multiplex PCR; TCRdb's version includes in-frame clones alone and lacks a portion of them. The sample lists 150,000 to 200,000 clones, roughly 63% seen once, with approximately 0.089% in the top ten. Germline V gene lookup returns CDR1 SGHTA and CDR2 FQGNSA. V lost 8 bases and J lost 2, with 9 bases in between. The CDR3 length is 12 residues. Material: naive CD4+ T cells from blood. The V and J genes are TRBV7-2 and TRBJ2-5; D call uncertain. The clonotype was recovered from a man in his thirties or forties with type 1 diabetes. In DNA form, the CDR3 reads TGTGCCAGCTTCGCCATGCAAGAGACCCAGTACTTC. The encoded protein is CASFAMQETQYF.